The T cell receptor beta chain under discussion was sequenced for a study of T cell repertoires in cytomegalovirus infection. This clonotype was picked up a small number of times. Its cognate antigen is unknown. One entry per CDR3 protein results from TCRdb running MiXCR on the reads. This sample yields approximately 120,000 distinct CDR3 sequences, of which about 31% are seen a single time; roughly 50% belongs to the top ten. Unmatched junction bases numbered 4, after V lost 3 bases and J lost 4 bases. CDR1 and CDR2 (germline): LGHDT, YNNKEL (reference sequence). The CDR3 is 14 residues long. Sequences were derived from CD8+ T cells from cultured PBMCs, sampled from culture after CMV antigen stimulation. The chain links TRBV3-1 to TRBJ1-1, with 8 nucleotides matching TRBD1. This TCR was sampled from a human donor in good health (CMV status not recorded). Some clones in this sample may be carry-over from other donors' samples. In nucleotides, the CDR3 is TGTGCCAGCAGCCAGCAGGGGGCCGGCACTGAAGCTTTCTTT. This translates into CASSQQGAGTEAFF.